The entry that follows covers one TCR beta chain sequence. The antigen this receptor binds is unknown. No per-base quality is available; no much larger clone lies one base away. For sequencing of the TCRbeta CDR3 region, genomic DNA was extracted from the sorted cells. The immunoSEQ Assay was used for sequencing of TCRbeta CDR3 regions. TCRdb obtained this table from immuneACCESS and retained in-frame rearrangements with V and J assigned. These tables miss some clones; where compared with another copy, unresolved V genes account for less than half of the shortfall, and the remainder is unexplained. In all, the sample holds 60,000 to 90,000 clones, and 70% to 90% of those were seen once. The ten largest account for under 0.75% of the sample. Patients with autoimmune disease history or receiving systemic immunosuppression were excluded from the trial. Peripheral blood for TCR sequencing was collected from all dose cohorts at baseline, on cycle 4 day 1, and on cycle 7 day 1. The samples were taken from a phase I, first-in-human, multicenter, open-label dose-escalation trial of ivuxolimab. Adults with locally advanced or metastatic melanoma, renal cell carcinoma, hepatocellular carcinoma or head and neck squamous cell carcinoma were enrolled in the trial. Before TCR sequencing, CD4+ T cells and CD8+ T cells from peripheral blood were sorted into separate populations.

The CDR3 sequence holds 17 residues, the cysteine and phenylalanine included. Only the CDR3 region is kept as DNA, spanning 51 bases read in frame from base 1. Trimming removed 1 base from V and 7 bases from J, leaving 22 bases between the germline ends. From the germline V gene, CDR1 is SGHRS and CDR2 is YFSETQ. This record belongs to a study of OX40 agonist ivuxolimab in advanced cancers. Background for the entire study: Ivuxolimab was a fully human IgG2 agonistic monoclonal antibody targeting the costimulatory receptor OX40 (CD134). Intravenous ivuxolimab was administered to patients every 2 weeks at six dose levels: 0.01, 0.1, 0.3, 1.5, 3 and 10 mg/kg. Of the 50 or so patients in dose escalation, about 20 had hepatocellular carcinoma, about 15 had melanoma, 9 had renal cell carcinoma and 9 had head and neck cancer. In the dose-escalation cohort, more than 75% of patients were male, and the mean age was approximately 60 years, with a range of roughly 23 to 85. Prior anti-PD-1, anti-PD-L1 or anti-CTLA-4 therapy was permitted, and checkpoint inhibitors had been received by roughly 42% of dose-escalation patients. Partial responses occurred in three dose-escalation patients, of whom one had hepatocellular carcinoma and two had cutaneous melanoma. The point of sequencing TCRbeta in the periphery was to test whether ivuxolimab changed TCR sequence diversity and drove clonal T-cell expansion. The paper reports the monotherapy dose-escalation portion (N of about 47 patients) of the phase I ivuxolimab trial.

On the study overall, not on this receptor specifically: In the 0.1-3.0 mg/kg groups, partial responders were among the patients with the lowest normalized peripheral clonal expansion, particularly in CD8+ T cells. At doses of 0.1 to 3.0 mg/kg, clonal expansion of both CD4+ and CD8+ T cells in blood was seen between baseline and week 6. After ivuxolimab, CD8+ T cells had more expanded clones than CD4+ T cells on average. Antigen specificity was not determined for the clonally expanded peripheral T cells. Low levels of normalized T-cell clonal expansion were also seen in some patients who did not respond.

The TCR comes from an adult with an advanced solid tumor such as melanoma, head and neck, liver or kidney cancer. Sequenced material: CD4+ or CD8+ T cells sorted from blood, taken in a trial of the OX40 agonist ivuxolimab. The sequence joins TRBV5-1 to TRBJ2-3, with TRBD1 perhaps the D gene, on 5 matching bases. The CDR3 in this case is CASSLFYSGNMGNTQYF. The DNA reads TGCGCCAGCAGCTTGTTTTATTCAGGGAATATGGGAAATACGCAGTATTTT.